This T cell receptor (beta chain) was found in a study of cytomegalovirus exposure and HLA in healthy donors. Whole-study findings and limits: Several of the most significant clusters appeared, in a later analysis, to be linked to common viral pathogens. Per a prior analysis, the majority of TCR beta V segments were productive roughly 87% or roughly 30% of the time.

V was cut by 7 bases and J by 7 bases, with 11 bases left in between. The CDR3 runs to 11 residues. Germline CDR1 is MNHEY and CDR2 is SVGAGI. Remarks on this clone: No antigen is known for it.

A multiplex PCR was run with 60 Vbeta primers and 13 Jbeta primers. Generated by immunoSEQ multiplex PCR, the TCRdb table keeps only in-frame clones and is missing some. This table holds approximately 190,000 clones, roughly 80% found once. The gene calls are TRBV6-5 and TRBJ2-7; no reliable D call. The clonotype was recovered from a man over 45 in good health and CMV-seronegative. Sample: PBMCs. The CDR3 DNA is TGTGCCAGCAAATCCCCCCGGGAGCAGTACTTC. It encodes CASKSPREQYF.